This T cell receptor beta chain was obtained from a study of cytomegalovirus exposure and HLA in healthy donors. Use of 60 Vbeta and 13 Jbeta primers characterized the PCR. The protocol was immunoSEQ multiplex PCR, while the TCRdb copy is restricted to in-frame clones and leaves out a portion. Counted here are under 200,000 clones, about four fifths occurring once; the ten biggest clones make up 1%. The sequenced material came from PBMCs. The origin of this receptor is a woman aged 45-60 years in good health and CMV-seropositive.

DNA of the CDR3: TGTGCCAGCAGTTGGCGGACAGGGCCGAGCGGGGAGCTGTTTTTT. Translated, it gives CASSWRTGPSGELFF. The chain has TRBV28 and TRBJ2-2; 8 bases line up with TRBD1. The germline gives CDR1 MDHEN, CDR2 SYDVKM. V lost 4 bases to trimming and J lost 7 bases; unmatched junction nucleotides: 8. The CDR3 spans 15 residues.